The clone carrying this T cell receptor beta chain occurred once. Germline loops: CDR1 SGHNT, CDR2 YYREEE (reference sequence). V lost 5 bases, J lost 8 bases, and 25 bases stayed unmatched. The CDR3 contains 19 residues. The source of the sample is a study of blood T cell repertoires in COVID-19. Whole-study context: The study drew acute and convalescent COVID-19 samples from the United States, Italy and Spain. From T cells, B-cell-depleted T cells, or PBMCs came the material, which was cDNA or gDNA.

In the study's own analysis: Nucleated cell counts were estimated from reference gene primer amplification. The table came from immunoSEQ multiplex PCR; TCRdb's copy has only in-frame clones and leaves some out. The V and J calls and clone size come from that table; D and trimming were worked out from the DNA. Here the sample spans a few hundred thousand clones, roughly 84% being singletons. V usage is TRBV5-4 and J usage is TRBJ1-2; 9 bases align to TRBD1. The source of this sequence is a woman aged 35 to 49 who had recovered from COVID-19. Material for sequencing was peripheral blood. The CDR3 is CASRIAFGQGLVSSGGYTF. CDR3 DNA sequence: TGTGCCAGCAGAATTGCATTCGGACAGGGGCTGGTTAGCTCGGGCGGCTACACCTTC.